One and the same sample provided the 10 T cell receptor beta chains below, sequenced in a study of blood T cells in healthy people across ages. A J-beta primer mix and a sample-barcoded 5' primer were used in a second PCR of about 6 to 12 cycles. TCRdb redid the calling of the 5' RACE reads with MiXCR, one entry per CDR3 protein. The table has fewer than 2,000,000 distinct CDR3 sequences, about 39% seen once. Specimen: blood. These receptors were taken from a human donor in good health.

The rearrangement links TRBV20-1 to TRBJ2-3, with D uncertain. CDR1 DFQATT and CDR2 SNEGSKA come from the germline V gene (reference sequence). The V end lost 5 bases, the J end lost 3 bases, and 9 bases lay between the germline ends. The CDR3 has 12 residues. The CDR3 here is CSALVFTDTQYF. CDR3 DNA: TGCAGTGCTCTAGTCTTTACAGATACGCAGTATTTT.

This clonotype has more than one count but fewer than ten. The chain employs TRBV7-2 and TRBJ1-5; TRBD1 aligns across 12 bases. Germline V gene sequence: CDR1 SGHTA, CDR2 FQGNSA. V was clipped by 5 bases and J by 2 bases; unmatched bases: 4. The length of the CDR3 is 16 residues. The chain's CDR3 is CASSLGQGAGNQPQHF. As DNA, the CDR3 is TGTGCCAGCAGCCTGGGACAGGGGGCAGGCAATCAGCCCCAGCATTTT.

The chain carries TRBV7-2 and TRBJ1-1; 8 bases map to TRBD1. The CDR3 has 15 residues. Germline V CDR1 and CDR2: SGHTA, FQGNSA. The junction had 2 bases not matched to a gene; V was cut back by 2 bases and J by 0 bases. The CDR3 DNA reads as TGTGCCAGCAGCTTAACGGACAGGGTGAACACTGAAGCTTTCTTT. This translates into CASSLTDRVNTEAFF.

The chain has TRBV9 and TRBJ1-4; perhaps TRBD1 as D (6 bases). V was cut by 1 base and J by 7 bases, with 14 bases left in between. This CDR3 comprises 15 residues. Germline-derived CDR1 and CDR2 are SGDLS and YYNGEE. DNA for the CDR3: TGTGCCAGCAGCGTATCGTCACAGGGTGGTGAAAAACTGTTTTTT. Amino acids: CASSVSSQGGEKLFF.

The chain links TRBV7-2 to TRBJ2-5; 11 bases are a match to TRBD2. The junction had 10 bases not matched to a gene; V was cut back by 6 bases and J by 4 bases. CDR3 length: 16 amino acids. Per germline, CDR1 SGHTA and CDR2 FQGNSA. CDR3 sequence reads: CASRAPLAGGIETQYF. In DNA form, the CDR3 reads TGTGCCAGCAGAGCTCCCCTAGCGGGGGGAATAGAGACCCAGTACTTC.

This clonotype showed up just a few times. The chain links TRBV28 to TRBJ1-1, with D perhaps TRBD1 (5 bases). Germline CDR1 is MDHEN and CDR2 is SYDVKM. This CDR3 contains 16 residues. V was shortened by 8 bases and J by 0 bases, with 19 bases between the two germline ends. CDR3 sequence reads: CASYYGVGTLNTEAFF. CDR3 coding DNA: TGTGCCAGCTATTATGGGGTAGGGACTCTGAACACTGAAGCTTTCTTT.

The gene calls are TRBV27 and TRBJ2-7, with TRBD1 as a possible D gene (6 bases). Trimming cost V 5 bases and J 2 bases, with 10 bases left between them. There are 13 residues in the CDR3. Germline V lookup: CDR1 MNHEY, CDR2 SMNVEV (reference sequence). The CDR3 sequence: CASSGNRAYEQYF. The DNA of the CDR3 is TGTGCCAGCAGTGGGAACAGGGCCTACGAGCAGTACTTC.

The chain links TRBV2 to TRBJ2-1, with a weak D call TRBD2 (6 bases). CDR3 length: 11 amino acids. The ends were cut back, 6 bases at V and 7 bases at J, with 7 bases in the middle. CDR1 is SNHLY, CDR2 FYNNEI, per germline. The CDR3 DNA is TGTGCCAGCAGAAGCGGGAATGAGCAGTTCTTC. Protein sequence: CASRSGNEQFF.

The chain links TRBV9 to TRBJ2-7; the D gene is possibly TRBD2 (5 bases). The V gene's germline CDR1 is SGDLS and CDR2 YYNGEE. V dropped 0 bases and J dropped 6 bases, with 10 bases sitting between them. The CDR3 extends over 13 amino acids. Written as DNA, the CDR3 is TGTGCCAGCAGCGTAGTAGCGTGGAGCGAGCAGTACTTC. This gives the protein CASSVVAWSEQYF.

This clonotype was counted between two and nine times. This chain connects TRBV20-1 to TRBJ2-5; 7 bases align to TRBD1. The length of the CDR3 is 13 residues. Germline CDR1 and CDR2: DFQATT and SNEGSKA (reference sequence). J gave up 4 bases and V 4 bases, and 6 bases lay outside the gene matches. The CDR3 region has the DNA TGCAGTGCTACCGTGACAGGGTTAGAGACCCAGTACTTC. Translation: CSATVTGLETQYF.